A selection of T cell receptor beta chains follows, all from one sample in a study of blood T cell repertoires in COVID-19. The repertoire was sequenced with immunoSEQ multiplex PCR; TCRdb's copy has only in-frame clones and lacks some. The sample lists some 50,000 clones, 75% to 90% occurring once. Sequenced input: peripheral blood. The receptors were sampled from a human donor in a cohort sampled during active COVID-19. CDR3s include the opening cysteine and the closing phenylalanine or tryptophan. The order of the fields is clone size, J gene, D gene, V gene, CDR3 protein, CDR3 DNA. A D gene is named only where the DNA matches it firmly. Not all rows give a size; the values are once, few, many and, for expanded clones, a class.

>-|TRBJ2-2|TRBD1|TRBV12-3/TRBV12-4
CATSLRGTGELFF
TGTGCCACCAGTCTCAGGGGGACCGGGGAGCTGTTTTTT
>once|TRBJ1-1|-|TRBV7-2
CASSWGRRGSGEAFF
TGTGCCAGCAGCTGGGGGAGGAGAGGTTCGGGTGAAGCTTTCTTT
>-|TRBJ1-2|-|TRBV7-9
CASSPRTTAYGYTF
TGTGCCAGCAGCCCTAGAACTACCGCCTATGGCTACACCTTC
>medium-sized|TRBJ2-2|TRBD2|TRBV4-1
CASSPLTSGGASGELFF
TGCGCCAGCAGCCCGCTGACTAGCGGGGGGGCCTCAGGGGAGCTGTTTTTT
>-|TRBJ2-5|-|TRBV4-2
CASSQEQGQGETQYF
TGTGCCAGCAGCCAAGAGCAGGGTCAGGGAGAGACCCAGTACTTC
>-|TRBJ2-6|-|TRBV6-6
CATGGSGANVLTF
TGTGCCACCGGGGGCTCTGGGGCCAACGTCCTGACTTTC
>few|TRBJ2-5|TRBD2|TRBV30
CAWSTSGGSQETQYF
TGTGCCTGGAGTACTAGCGGGGGATCCCAAGAGACCCAGTACTTC
>-|TRBJ2-5|-|TRBV2
CASSQGETQYF
TGTGCCAGCAGCCAGGGAGAGACCCAGTACTTC
>few|TRBJ1-6|-|TRBV4-3
CASSQDLGAGSPLHF
TGCGCCAGCAGCCAAGATTTAGGGGCCGGTTCACCCCTCCACTTT
>-|TRBJ2-7|-|TRBV6-1
CASSEMGSLAQYF
TGTGCCAGCAGTGAAATGGGCTCCCTGGCGCAGTACTTC
>-|TRBJ2-2|-|TRBV3-1/TRBV3-2
CASSQGFAGRSTGELFF
TGTGCCAGCAGCCAGGGTTTTGCGGGGCGCAGCACCGGGGAGCTGTTTTTT
>-|TRBJ1-6|TRBD1|TRBV5-5
CASSLNPGQDYF
TGTGCCAGCAGCTTGAACCCGGGACAGGACTACTTT
>-|TRBJ1-5|TRBD1|TRBV6-1
CASSESEGAGNQPQHF
TGTGCCAGCAGTGAAAGCGAGGGGGCGGGGAATCAGCCCCAGCATTTT
>-|TRBJ2-7|-|TRBV9
CASSVGPRQGRGYEQYF
TGTGCCAGCAGCGTAGGACCGCGGCAGGGAAGAGGATACGAGCAGTACTTC
>-|TRBJ2-7|-|TRBV19
CASRGPQGPYEQYF
TGTGCCAGTAGAGGACCTCAGGGCCCCTACGAGCAGTACTTC
>-|TRBJ1-1|-|TRBV7-2
CASSFLVYTEAFF
TGTGCCAGCAGCTTCCTTGTCTACACTGAAGCTTTCTTT
>-|TRBJ2-2|TRBD2|TRBV6-2/TRBV6-3
CASSRRGGGNTGELFF
TGTGCCAGCAGCCGCCGCGGCGGGGGGAACACCGGGGAGCTGTTTTTT
>-|TRBJ1-5|-|TRBV19
CASSPGALPYNQPQHF
TGTGCCAGTAGTCCTGGGGCCCTTCCTTACAATCAGCCCCAGCATTTT
>-|TRBJ1-4|-|TRBV5-6
CASSRRGYNEKLFF
TGTGCCAGCAGCCGCCGCGGTTATAATGAAAAACTGTTTTTT
>-|TRBJ2-1|TRBD2|TRBV25-1
CASKLAGGLNEQFF
TGTGCCAGCAAACTAGCGGGAGGCCTCAATGAGCAGTTCTTC
>-|TRBJ2-1|TRBD1|TRBV5-4
CASSPRDRGLQGEQFF
TGTGCCAGCAGCCCCCGGGACAGGGGGCTCCAAGGTGAGCAGTTCTTC
>-|TRBJ1-1|-|TRBV6-6
CASSYLRNTEAFF
TGTGCCAGCAGTTACTTGAGGAACACTGAAGCTTTCTTT
>-|TRBJ1-4|-|TRBV20-1
CSASKGDLFF
TGCAGTGCTAGTAAGGGGGACCTGTTTTTT
>-|TRBJ1-3|-|TRBV27
CASSLFGGDTIYF
TGTGCCAGCAGTTTATTCGGGGGAGACACCATATATTTT
>-|TRBJ2-7|TRBD1|TRBV7-2
CASSLRQGIYEQYF
TGTGCCAGCAGCTTAAGACAGGGAATCTACGAGCAGTACTTC
>-|TRBJ2-1|-|TRBV2
CASSSGSYNEQFF
TGTGCCAGCAGTAGCGGTTCCTACAATGAGCAGTTCTTC
>-|TRBJ2-1|-|TRBV7-2
CASINYDAYNEQFF
TGTGCCAGCATCAACTATGATGCCTACAATGAGCAGTTCTTC
>-|TRBJ1-1|-|TRBV6-6
CASSKNTEAFF
TGTGCCAGCAGCAAGAACACTGAAGCTTTCTTT
>-|TRBJ1-1|TRBD1|TRBV19
CASSLRKGTGLNTEAFF
TGTGCCAGTAGTTTAAGGAAGGGGACAGGGCTGAACACTGAAGCTTTCTTT